The entry that follows covers one T cell receptor beta chain sequence. These data originate in a study of blood T cell repertoires in COVID-19. The length of the CDR3 is 12 residues. V was clipped by 7 bases and J by 4 bases, with 10 bases between them. Germline values: CDR1 MGHDK, CDR2 SYGVNS. Per the authors' pipeline: Nucleated cell number was recorded as an estimate derived from reference gene primer amplification. Clones were read by immunoSEQ multiplex PCR, and TCRdb kept only the in-frame ones, dropping some. V and J calls and clone size follow that table, whereas D and trimming were derived from the DNA. The sample contains around 220,000 clones, 82% of which appear only once.

Sequencing used peripheral blood. The rearrangement joins TRBV25-1 to TRBJ1-2, with a possible D match to TRBD1 (6 bases). The sequence came from a woman at least 80 years old with COVID-19, enrolled during active disease. In DNA form, the CDR3 reads TGTGCCAGCAAAGGGACAAGCTATGGCTACACCTTC. Protein product: CASKGTSYGYTF.